Reported below is one T cell receptor beta chain. The antigen it binds to is not known. Nothing much larger sits one base from this clone, and base qualities are not available. For repertoire sequencing, the TCR beta CDR3 regions were amplified from RNA transcripts. A first-round RT-PCR used HTBI primers with the Qiagen OneStep RT-PCR kit, followed by a second-round multiplex PCR, size selection and purification. The libraries underwent paired-end sequencing with 100 bp reads on an Illumina HiSeq2000. Concerning the study's data processing: Reads were processed with SOAPnuke, discarding reads with adapters, uncalled bases, mean Phred below 15, or no exact constant-primer or identifier match. COPE v1.2.5 was used to merge the high-quality paired reads. Clonotypes were defined as unique nucleotide sequences and were aligned to IMGT TRB V, D and J references using MiTCR v1.1. Only V-J combinations with frequency above 0.0001 were analysed, covering around 99% of repertoires. For each V-J combination, a TCR clonal expansion and chaos score was defined as F50 clonal expansion divided by the chaos observed in the TCRdist matrix. Welch's t-statistics and random forest were used to reduce the features to about 12 V-J combinations, which were then used as input to a naive Bayes classifier. Thyroid-blood repertoire similarity was quantified with the Morisita-Horn index. TCRdb passed the public sequencing reads through fastp at Q25 and MiXCR, retaining productive beta sequences. A single entry per CDR3 protein holds the most common genes and DNA from its merged rows. None of the V and J calls come from the authors' own analysis; TCRdb made them. The sample yields hundreds of thousands of distinct CDR3 sequences; roughly 39% were counted once. Over 2.5% of the sample is held by the ten biggest clonotypes.

The data stem from a study of Graves' ophthalmopathy and Graves' hyperthyroidism (dated by TCRdb to the late 2010s). Regarding the complete study: Peripheral blood was collected at initial diagnosis, prior to any treatment. The study used signatures of the TCR beta repertoire to tell Graves' ophthalmopathy apart from Graves' hyperthyroidism and to predict which patients would progress to ophthalmopathy. In total, around 130 blood samples were TCR-sequenced: 40 to 45 ophthalmopathy, some 75 hyperthyroidism and some 17 hyperthyroidism-to-ophthalmopathy patients. A discovery set of 95 to 100 patients (43 ophthalmopathy, fewer than 60 stable hyperthyroidism) was enrolled to explore V-J signatures distinguishing ophthalmopathy from hyperthyroidism. An independent validation cohort was composed of roughly 19 hyperthyroidism patients and over 15 patients who later progressed from hyperthyroidism to ophthalmopathy. T-cell repertoires of thyroid tissue and blood were compared in a handful of hyperthyroidism patients. Following sample collection, hyperthyroidism patients were given methimazole at a starting dose of 30 mg daily, and ophthalmopathy patients were given high-dose intravenous methylprednisolone. Broader findings and caveats from the paper: The 13-signature model separated ophthalmopathy from stable hyperthyroidism with approximately 90% sensitivity and approximately 83% specificity in cross-validation, and 80%/75% in the test set. Most expanded thyroid clonotypes with a frequency above 0.001 also appeared in blood, which suggests that blood repertoires may reflect the immune response in the thyroid. In validation, the model predicted ophthalmopathy progression with about 71% sensitivity and about 73% specificity; roughly 12 predicted patients were CT-confirmed with GO in a median of approximately 6.2 months. No statistical method was used to predetermine the sample size, and group allocation was not hidden from the investigators.

Ophthalmopathy patients were characterized by moderately to severely active disease, a Clinical Activity Score of at least 3, a NOSPECS grade of at least 4, and a disease duration under 3 months. Patients with other autoimmune diseases, uncontrolled infections, pregnancy or lactation were excluded. Clinical symptoms, serum thyroxine, TRAb, thyroid ultrasound and orbital computed tomography were used for diagnosis. Using Ficoll-Paque density gradient centrifugation, PBMCs were isolated from 10 ml of fresh peripheral blood. Trizol reagent was used to extract the total RNA, and its quality was then checked on an Agilent 2100 Bioanalyzer. CDR1 SGHTA and CDR2 FQGNSA are derived from the germline V gene. Clipping removes 5 bases from V and 2 bases from J, with 5 as the unmatched junction base count. Taken from cysteine to phenylalanine, the CDR3 has 15 residues. Of all the DNA, just the CDR3 is kept, 45 bases in frame from base 1.

The sequence links TRBV7-2 to TRBJ2-7, and TRBD2 matches 11 of the central bases. This sequence originates from an adult man with Graves' ophthalmopathy. Sequenced input: peripheral blood. The nucleotide sequence reads as follows: TGTGCCAGCAGCCAGACTAGCGGGAAAACCTACGAGCAGTACTTC. This yields the protein CASSQTSGKTYEQYF.